A single sample gave rise to the 13 T cell receptor beta chains below, sequenced in a study of human T cells and chemical hapten exposure. Indicated time point: patch test 1, 2 weeks after DPC sensitization. Treatment of the sample: therapeutic diphenylcyclopropenone sensitization with weekly scalp DPC. TCRdb reanalysed the RACE reads using MiXCR and keeps one entry per CDR3 protein. The data contain 150,000 to 200,000 distinct CDR3 sequences, around 22% of them singletons. The sequencing used whole blood, collected in connection with sensitization to the hapten diphenylcyclopropenone (DPC). The receptor set was obtained from a woman between 45 and 65 years old with alopecia areata. Some clones in this sample may be carry-over from other donors' samples.

The rearrangement joins TRBV11-2 to TRBJ1-1; D is ambiguous. The V gene's germline CDR1 is SGHAT and CDR2 FQNNGV. This CDR3 is 12 amino acids long. Trimming shortened V by 5 bases and J by 4 bases, and 8 bases separated the two germline ends. CDR3 in DNA: TGTGCCAGCAGCCTGGTCTCCACTGAAGCTTTCTTT. It yields the protein CASSLVSTEAFF.

This clonotype was counted a few times. The chain uses TRBV20-1 and TRBJ1-6; 7 bases are shared with TRBD1. There are 14 residues in the CDR3. V lost 4 bases to trimming and J lost 7 bases; unmatched junction nucleotides: 7. Germline V CDR1 and CDR2: DFQATT, SNEGSKA (reference sequence). CDR3 bases: TGCAGTGCTAAAGACGGGACAGTAAATTCACCCCTCCACTTT. Translated, it gives CSAKDGTVNSPLHF.

The chain links TRBV5-1 to TRBJ1-4; D ambiguous. CDR1 is SGHRS and CDR2 is YFSETQ in the germline V gene. The CDR3 has 13 residues. V lost 0 bases, J lost 8 bases, and 8 bases lay in between. CDR3 loop: CASSLGGVEKLFF. The CDR3 DNA sequence: TGCGCCAGCAGCTTGGGAGGAGTCGAAAAACTGTTTTTT.

V is TRBV12-3 or TRBV12-4 and J is TRBJ2-7, with D perhaps matching TRBD2 (6 bases). CDR3 length: 14 amino acids. The V end was cut by 2 bases, the J end by 2 bases, with 10 bases between. This chain's CDR3 is CASSLFSGTYEQYF. The CDR3 nucleotides are TGTGCCAGCAGTTTATTTAGCGGTACCTACGAGCAGTACTTC.

This clonotype was seen a handful of times. The chain couples TRBV10-3 to TRBJ1-2; TRBD1 aligns across 7 bases. The CDR3 runs to 13 residues. V trimming: 6 bases; J trimming: 4 bases; junction bases outside the gene matches: 5. CDR1 ENHRY and CDR2 SYGVKD come from the germline V gene. CDR3 sequence (DNA): TGTGCCATCAGCGAGGAGGGGGCCTATGGCTACACCTTC. Translation: CAISEEGAYGYTF.

This clonotype was detected only a few times. V and J are TRBV5-1 and TRBJ1-1, with D possibly being TRBD1 (6 bases). The ends were cut back, 4 bases at V and 0 bases at J, with 10 bases in the middle. The germline CDR1 and CDR2 sequences are SGHRS and YFSETQ. CDR3 size: 14 residues. The CDR3 loop is CASSTGQMNTEAFF. The CDR3 nucleotides read TGCGCCAGCAGCACCGGACAGATGAACACTGAAGCTTTCTTT.

This clonotype has just a few counts. The V call is TRBV20-1, the J call TRBJ2-5; TRBD2 might be the D (5 bases). This CDR3 has 14 residues. V was clipped by 3 bases and J by 0 bases, with 11 bases between them. Looked up from germline, CDR1 is DFQATT and CDR2 is SNEGSKA (reference sequence). The CDR3 here is CSASSSADQETQYF. CDR3 in DNA: TGCAGTGCTAGTAGTAGCGCCGACCAAGAGACCCAGTACTTC.

The V gene is TRBV7-2, the J gene TRBJ2-5; possible D gene TRBD2, 5 bases. This CDR3 has 13 amino acids. Germline CDR1 is SGHTA and CDR2 is FQGNSA. V shed 11 bases and J shed 2 bases, with 15 bases lying between them. CDR3 nucleotide sequence: TGTGCCTCGAGAGGGCGGGCTCAAGAGACCCAGTACTTC. The encoded protein is CASRGRAQETQYF.

This clonotype was detected only a few times. The CDR3 bases are TGTGCCAGCAGGACGGGGGCGTGGCTACCTTTCTTT. Its protein is CASRTGAWLPFF. The chain employs TRBV28 and TRBJ1-1, with D maybe TRBD1 (6 bases). V was pared by 6 bases and J by 12 bases, with 17 bases between. CDR1 is MDHEN and CDR2 is SYDVKM in the germline V gene. The CDR3 totals 12 residues.

This rearrangement joins TRBV3-1 to TRBJ1-2, with D possibly matching TRBD1 (6 bases). Germline-derived CDR1 and CDR2 are LGHDT and YNNKEL (reference sequence). The CDR3 extends over 16 amino acids. The germline V and J ends were trimmed by 2 bases and 4 bases, with 17 bases remaining between them. CDR3 protein: CASSQPGGGLSYGYTF. DNA for the CDR3: TGTGCCAGCAGCCAACCCGGAGGGGGGTTGAGCTATGGCTACACCTTC. Complete variable domain (other parts from reference TRBV3-1 and TRBJ1-2): DTAVSQTPKYLVTQMGNDKSIKCEQNLGHDTMYWYKQDSKKFLKIMFSYNNKELIINETVPNRFSPKSPDKAHLNLHINSLELGDSAVYFCASSQPGGGLSYGYTFGSGTRLTVV.

There are many counts of this clonotype. The rearrangement links TRBV6-2 or TRBV6-3 to TRBJ1-1, with D tentatively TRBD1 (5 bases). The ends were cut back, 6 bases at V and 1 base at J, with 15 bases in the middle. CDR1 MNHEY and CDR2 SVGEGT come from the germline V gene. This CDR3 spans 15 amino acids. The CDR3 nucleotides are TGTGCCAGCAGAGTAGAGGGACTGAGGAACACTGAAGCTTTCTTT. This translates into CASRVEGLRNTEAFF.

The chain links TRBV6-6 to TRBJ1-1; TRBD1 agrees at 7 bases. V trimming: 5 bases; J trimming: 1 base; junction bases outside the gene matches: 4. This CDR3 is built from 14 residues. CDR1 and CDR2 (germline): MNHNY, SVGAGI (reference sequence). CDR3: CASSPQGQNTEAFF. CDR3 nucleotide sequence: TGTGCCAGCAGTCCACAGGGGCAGAACACTGAAGCTTTCTTT.

This clonotype was observed a handful of times. The V call is TRBV21-1, the J call TRBJ1-2. TRBV21-1 is an annotated pseudogene. This CDR3 comprises 11 residues. The CDR3 is CASSGSYGYTF. The CDR3 DNA reads TGTGCCAGCAGTGGAAGCTATGGCTACACCTTC.